This T cell receptor beta chain was sequenced during a study of T cells in Graves' hyperthyroidism and ophthalmopathy. RNA transcripts yielded amplified TCR beta CDR3 regions. HTBI primers were used for first-round RT-PCR of the TCR CDR3. Each CDR3 protein is one row after TCRdb ran MiXCR on the multiplex PCR reads. The data show 300,000 to 450,000 distinct CDR3 sequences, roughly 12% seen once. Material: blood. The receptor comes from a man aged 25 to 45 with Graves' hyperthyroidism that later progressed to Graves' ophthalmopathy.

This chain's CDR3 is CSAPGQGDTGELFF. DNA of the CDR3: TGCAGTGCCCCGGGACAGGGGGACACCGGGGAGCTGTTTTTT. The chain uses TRBV20-1 and TRBJ2-2, with TRBD1 matching over 11 bases. The junction had 3 bases not matched to a gene; V was cut back by 6 bases and J by 3 bases. Germline V gene lookup returns CDR1 DFQATT and CDR2 SNEGSKA (reference sequence). The length of the CDR3 is 14 residues.